A selection of T cell receptor beta chains follows, all from one sample in a study of OX40 agonist ivuxolimab in advanced cancers. The method was immunoSEQ multiplex PCR; TCRdb's version includes in-frame clones alone and lacks a portion of them. The sample records approximately 68,000 clones, about four fifths being singletons. The sequencing used CD4+ or CD8+ T cells sorted from blood, collected in a trial of the OX40 agonist ivuxolimab. The origin of the receptors is an adult with an advanced solid tumor such as melanoma, head and neck, liver or kidney cancer. CDR3s include the opening cysteine and the closing phenylalanine or tryptophan. D genes are given only for firm matches. Clone size appears in some rows only: once, few, many, or a class for an expanded clone.

TRBJ2-1 TRBV11-2 . . CASSLVLGGEQFF TGTGCCAGCAGTCTCGTTTTGGGGGGTGAGCAGTTCTTC
TRBJ2-2 TRBV5-1 . . CASSLVWQSNTGELFF TGCGCCAGCAGCTTGGTTTGGCAGAGCAACACCGGGGAGCTGTTTTTT
TRBJ2-7 TRBV7-9 . . CASSRVGSYEQYF TGTGCCAGCAGCCGGGTGGGGTCCTACGAGCAGTACTTC
TRBJ1-5 TRBV2 . . CASRGGSRNQPQHF TGTGCCAGCAGGGGGGGGTCTCGGAATCAGCCCCAGCATTTT
TRBJ2-2 TRBV9 TRBD2 . CASSVVSGRNTGELFF TGTGCCAGCAGCGTAGTTAGCGGGAGGAACACCGGGGAGCTGTTTTTT
TRBJ2-7 TRBV7-9 . . CASSFTPSSIYDKSYEQYF TGTGCCAGCAGTTTCACCCCCTCCAGTATTTATGATAAGTCCTACGAGCAGTACTTC
TRBJ2-5 TRBV19 . . CASSPGYGTFQETQYF TGTGCCAGTAGCCCTGGGTACGGGACGTTTCAAGAGACCCAGTACTTC
TRBJ1-1 TRBV12-5 . . CASGPDLQGAEAFF TGTGCTAGTGGACCGGACCTACAGGGCGCTGAAGCTTTCTTT
TRBJ1-2 TRBV18 . . CASSPGGRDYGYTF TGTGCCAGCTCACCCGGGGGGCGCGACTATGGCTACACCTTC
TRBJ2-4 TRBV10-2 TRBD1 . CASSGPNPGQAGKNIQYF TGCGCCAGCAGTGGACCTAATCCGGGACAGGCGGGGAAAAACATTCAGTACTTC
TRBJ2-1 TRBV6-1 . . CASSATFTDGDEQFF TGTGCCAGCAGTGCGACTTTTACGGACGGCGATGAGCAGTTCTTC
TRBJ2-1 TRBV2 TRBD2 . CASSRRPGLAEQFF TGTGCCAGCAGCCGACGTCCGGGACTAGCAGAGCAGTTCTTC
TRBJ1-6 TRBV7-2 . . CASSTLGNSPLHF TGTGCCAGCAGCACCCTTGGGAATTCACCCCTCCACTTT
TRBJ2-1 TRBV19 . . CASSISIRGGDDNEQFF TGTGCCAGTAGTATATCGATCAGGGGAGGGGATGACAATGAGCAGTTCTTC
TRBJ2-5 TRBV7-2 TRBD2 few CASSYQSTSGGQETQYF TGTGCCAGCAGCTATCAGTCGACTAGCGGGGGACAAGAGACCCAGTACTTC
TRBJ1-2 TRBV19 . . CASSLRSASGYGYTF TGTGCCAGTAGTTTACGATCCGCGAGCGGCTATGGCTACACCTTC
TRBJ1-1 TRBV7-9 . few CASSTSWKNTEAFF TGTGCCAGCAGCACCAGCTGGAAGAACACTGAAGCTTTCTTT
TRBJ2-1 TRBV27 . . CASAPGTSSYNEQFF TGTGCCAGCGCCCCCGGGACTTCCTCCTACAATGAGCAGTTCTTC
TRBJ2-5 TRBV6-1 . . CASSHLGFQETQYF TGTGCCAGCAGCCACCTGGGGTTCCAAGAGACCCAGTACTTC
TRBJ2-5 TRBV11-2 . . CASSLELRGRETQYF TGTGCCAGCAGCTTAGAGCTCAGGGGCAGAGAGACCCAGTACTTC
TRBJ1-1 TRBV18 . . CASSPLAIMNTEAFF TGTGCCAGCTCACCACTGGCAATAATGAACACTGAAGCTTTCTTT
TRBJ2-5 TRBV5-1 . . CASSPRLGQETQYF TGCGCCAGCAGCCCCCGGTTGGGACAAGAGACCCAGTACTTC
TRBJ2-7 TRBV5-4 . . CASSLAMVNGYEQYF TGTGCCAGCAGCTTGGCGATGGTTAACGGCTACGAGCAGTACTTC
TRBJ2-1 TRBV30 . few CAQSGSYNEQFF TGTGCCCAGTCTGGCTCCTACAATGAGCAGTTCTTC
TRBJ2-3 TRBV30 . few CAWSAGSDTQYF TGTGCCTGGAGTGCAGGGTCAGATACGCAGTATTTT
TRBJ1-3 TRBV7-2 . . CASSLDAGWSGNTIYF TGTGCCAGCAGCTTAGATGCGGGGTGGTCTGGAAACACCATATATTTT
TRBJ2-3 TRBV5-4 . . CASRGPGDPSTDTQYF TGTGCCAGCAGGGGTCCCGGGGACCCAAGCACAGATACGCAGTATTTT
TRBJ2-1 TRBV5-6 . . CASSLSGGEQFF TGTGCCAGCAGCTTGTCCGGGGGTGAGCAGTTCTTC
TRBJ2-5 TRBV2 TRBD2 . CASRLAEQETQYF TGTGCCAGCCGACTAGCGGAGCAAGAGACCCAGTACTTC
TRBJ2-3 TRBV12-5 . . CASGLGTSTDTQYF TGTGCTAGTGGGTTAGGGACTAGCACAGATACGCAGTATTTT
TRBJ1-1 TRBV28 . few CASSGNLAEAFF TGTGCCAGCAGTGGGAATCTGGCTGAAGCTTTCTTT
TRBJ1-1 TRBV29-1 . . CSVVQDYVNTEAFF TGCAGCGTTGTCCAGGACTATGTGAACACTGAAGCTTTCTTT
TRBJ2-6 TRBV28 . . CASGSGANVLTF TGTGCCAGCGGCTCTGGGGCCAACGTCCTGACTTTC